The sequence of this TCR beta chain was determined in a study of PD-L1 blockade in urothelial cancer. The germline gives CDR1 MNHNY, CDR2 SVGAGI (reference sequence). With V trimmed by 6 bases and J by 7 bases, 16 bases remained unmatched. CDR3 length equals 16 residues. The method was immunoSEQ multiplex PCR; TCRdb's version includes in-frame clones alone and lacks a portion of them. The table includes around 50,000 clones, more than 70% detected once. Regarding time point: peripheral blood 6 weeks after treatment start. The chain links TRBV6-6 to TRBJ2-7, with TRBD1 matching 9 bases. The specimen was PBMCs, collected around atezolizumab (anti-PD-L1) treatment. The clonotype originates from a man between 60 and 70 years old with urothelial cancer. The chain's CDR3 is CASREQGATSSGEQYF. In DNA, the CDR3 is TGTGCCAGCAGGGAACAGGGGGCGACCTCATCTGGGGAGCAGTACTTC.